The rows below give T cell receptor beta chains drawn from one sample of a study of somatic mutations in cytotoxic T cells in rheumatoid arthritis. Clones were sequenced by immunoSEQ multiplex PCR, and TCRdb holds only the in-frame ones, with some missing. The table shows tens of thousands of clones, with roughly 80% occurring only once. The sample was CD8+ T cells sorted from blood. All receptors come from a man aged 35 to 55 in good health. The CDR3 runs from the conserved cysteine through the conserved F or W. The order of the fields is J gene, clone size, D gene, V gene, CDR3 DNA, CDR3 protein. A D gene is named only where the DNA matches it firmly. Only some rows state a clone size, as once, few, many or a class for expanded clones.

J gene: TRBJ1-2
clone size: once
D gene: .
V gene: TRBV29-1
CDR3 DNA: TGCAGCGTTGAACTCCCTACGGGTCCTCGGGGCTACACCTTC
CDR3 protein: CSVELPTGPRGYTF

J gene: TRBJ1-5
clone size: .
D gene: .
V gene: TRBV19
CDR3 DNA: TGTGCCAGTAGTATTAACATCTTTTATAGCAATCAGCCCCAGCATTTT
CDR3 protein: CASSINIFYSNQPQHF

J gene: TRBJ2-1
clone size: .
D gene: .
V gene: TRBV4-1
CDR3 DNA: TGCGCCAGCAGCCAAGAGGTACCTAGCTACAATGAGCAGTTCTTC
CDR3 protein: CASSQEVPSYNEQFF

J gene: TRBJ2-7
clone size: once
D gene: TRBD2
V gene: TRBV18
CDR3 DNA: TGTGCCAGCTCACCAATGGGGGGGGACCCGTCTTCCTACGAGCAGTACTTC
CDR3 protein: CASSPMGGDPSSYEQYF

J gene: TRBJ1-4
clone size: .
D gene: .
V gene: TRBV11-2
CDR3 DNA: TGTGCCAGCAGCTTTTGGACGGTCAATGAAAAACTGTTTTTT
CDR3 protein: CASSFWTVNEKLFF

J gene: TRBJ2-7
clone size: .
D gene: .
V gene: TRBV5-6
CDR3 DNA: TGTGCCAGCACCAAGGTCGGTAGCTCCTACGAGCAGTACTTC
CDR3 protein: CASTKVGSSYEQYF

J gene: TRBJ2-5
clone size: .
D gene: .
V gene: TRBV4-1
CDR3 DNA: TGCGCCAGCAGCCAAGAACCCGTGGGGGAGACCCAGTACTTC
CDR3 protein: CASSQEPVGETQYF

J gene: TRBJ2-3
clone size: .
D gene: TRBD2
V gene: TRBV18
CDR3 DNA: TGTGCCAGCTCACCAAGGACGGGGGGGCAGGATACGCAGTATTTT
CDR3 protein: CASSPRTGGQDTQYF

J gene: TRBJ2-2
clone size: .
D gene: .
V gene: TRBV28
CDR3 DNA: TGTGCCAGCACCCTTGCGGGGAACACCGGGGAGCTGTTTTTT
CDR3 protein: CASTLAGNTGELFF

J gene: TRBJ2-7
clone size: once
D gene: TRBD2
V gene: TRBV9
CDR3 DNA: TGTGCCAGCAGCGTGGGGGGGGCTAGCGGGAGGTACGAGCAGTACTTC
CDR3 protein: CASSVGGASGRYEQYF

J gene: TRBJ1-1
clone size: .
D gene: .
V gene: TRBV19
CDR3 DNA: TGTGCCAGTAGTAACTCAGGGAACACTGAAGCTTTCTTT
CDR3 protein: CASSNSGNTEAFF

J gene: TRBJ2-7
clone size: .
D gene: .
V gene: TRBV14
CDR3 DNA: TGTGCCAGCAGCCACCAGAACTACGAGCAGTACTTC
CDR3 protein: CASSHQNYEQYF

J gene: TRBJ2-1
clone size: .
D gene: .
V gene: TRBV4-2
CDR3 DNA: TGTGCCAGCAGCCAAGGCGGATACAATGAGCAGTTCTTC
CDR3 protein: CASSQGGYNEQFF

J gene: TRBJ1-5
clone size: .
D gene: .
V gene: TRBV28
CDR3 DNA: TGTGCCAGCACGGAGTTCAGGACAGCTAATCAGCCCCAGCATTTT
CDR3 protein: CASTEFRTANQPQHF

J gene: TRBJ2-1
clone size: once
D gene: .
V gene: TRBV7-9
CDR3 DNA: TGTGCCAGCAGCTTAAACTACAATGAGCAGTTCTTC
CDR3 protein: CASSLNYNEQFF

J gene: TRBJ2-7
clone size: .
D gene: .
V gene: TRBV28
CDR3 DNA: TGTGCCAGCACCTTAGCGGTGACAGGGCCCTACGAGCAGTACTTC
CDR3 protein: CASTLAVTGPYEQYF

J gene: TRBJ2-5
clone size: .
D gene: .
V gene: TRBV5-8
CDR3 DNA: TGTGCCAGCAGCCCCCGGGGCTACCAAGAGACCCAGTACTTC
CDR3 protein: CASSPRGYQETQYF

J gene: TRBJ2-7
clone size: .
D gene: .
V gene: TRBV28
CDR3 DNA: TGTGCCAGCAGTCCACAGGAACGGGACGGCCCCTACGAGCAGTACTTC
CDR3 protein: CASSPQERDGPYEQYF

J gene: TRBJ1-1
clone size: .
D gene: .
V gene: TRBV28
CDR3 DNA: TGTGCCAGCAGTTTAGGCGGAGGGAACACTGAAGCTTTCTTT
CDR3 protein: CASSLGGGNTEAFF

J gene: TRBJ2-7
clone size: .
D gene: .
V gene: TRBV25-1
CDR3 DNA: TGTGCCAGCAGTGATTGGGACACGGGCGGGTCCTACGAGCAGTACTTC
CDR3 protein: CASSDWDTGGSYEQYF

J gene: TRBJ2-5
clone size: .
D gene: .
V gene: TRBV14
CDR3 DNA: TGTGCCAGCAGCCAATGGACAGCCACCCTCCAAGAGACCCAGTACTTC
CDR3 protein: CASSQWTATLQETQYF

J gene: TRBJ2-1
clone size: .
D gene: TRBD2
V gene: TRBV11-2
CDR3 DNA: TGTGCCAGCAGCTTAGCGCTAGCGGGAGGGCCCTCCTACAATGAGCAGTTCTTC
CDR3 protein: CASSLALAGGPSYNEQFF

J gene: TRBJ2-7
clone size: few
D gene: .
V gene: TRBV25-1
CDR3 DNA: TGTGCCAGCAGTGAATCTGTCGGGCAGTACTTC
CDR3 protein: CASSESVGQYF

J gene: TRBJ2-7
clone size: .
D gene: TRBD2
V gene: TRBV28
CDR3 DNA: TGTGCCAGCAGTCGGCTAGCGGGAGTCGGCTACGAGCAGTACTTC
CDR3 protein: CASSRLAGVGYEQYF

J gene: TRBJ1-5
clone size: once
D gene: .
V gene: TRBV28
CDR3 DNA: TGTGCCAGCAGTCCGACAGGCTTTAATCAGCCCCAGCATTTT
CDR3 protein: CASSPTGFNQPQHF

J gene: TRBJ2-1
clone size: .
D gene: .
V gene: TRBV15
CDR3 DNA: TGTGCCACCAGCAGAAGTGGGGGAGGCAATGAGCAGTTCTTC
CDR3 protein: CATSRSGGGNEQFF

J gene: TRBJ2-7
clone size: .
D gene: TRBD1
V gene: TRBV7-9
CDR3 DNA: TGTGCCAGCAGCTTGGTGGGACAGGACTACGAGCAGTACTTC
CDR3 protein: CASSLVGQDYEQYF

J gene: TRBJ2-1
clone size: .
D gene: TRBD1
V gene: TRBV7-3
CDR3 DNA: TGTGCCAGCAGCTTAAACCTCCTATCGGGACAGGTCCACAATGAGCAGTTCTTC
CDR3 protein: CASSLNLLSGQVHNEQFF

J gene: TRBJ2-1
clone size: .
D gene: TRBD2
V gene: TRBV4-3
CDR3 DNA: TGCGCCAGCAGCCAAGATAAGTGGCTAGCGGGTTACAATGAGCAGTTCTTC
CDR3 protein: CASSQDKWLAGYNEQFF

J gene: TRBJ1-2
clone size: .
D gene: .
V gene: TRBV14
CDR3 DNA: TGTGCCAGCAGCCCTACGACAGTTATCTATGGCTACACCTTC
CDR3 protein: CASSPTTVIYGYTF

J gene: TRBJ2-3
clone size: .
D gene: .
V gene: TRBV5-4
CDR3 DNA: TGTGCCAGCAGCTTAGGGGGAGCGACAGATACGCAGTATTTT
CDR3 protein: CASSLGGATDTQYF

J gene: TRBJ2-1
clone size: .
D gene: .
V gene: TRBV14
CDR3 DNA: TGTGCCAGCAGCCGCGCGGTAGGGATCAATGAGCAGTTCTTC
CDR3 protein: CASSRAVGINEQFF

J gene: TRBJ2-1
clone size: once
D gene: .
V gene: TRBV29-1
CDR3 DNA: TGCAGCGTTCTGGACGTCCTAGAGTTCTTC
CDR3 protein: CSVLDVLEFF

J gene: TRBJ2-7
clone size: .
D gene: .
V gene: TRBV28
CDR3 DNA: TGTGCCAGCAGTTTCCAGTTCACCGGCGAGCAGTACTTC
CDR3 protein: CASSFQFTGEQYF

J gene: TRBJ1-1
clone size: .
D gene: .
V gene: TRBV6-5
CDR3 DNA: TGTGCCAGCAGTTACTCGCTGAGCGGTGAAGCTTTCTTT
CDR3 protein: CASSYSLSGEAFF

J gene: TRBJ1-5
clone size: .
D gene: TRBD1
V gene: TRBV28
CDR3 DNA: TGTGCCAGCATCACCGGGACAGGGCGCAATCAGCCCCAGCATTTT
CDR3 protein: CASITGTGRNQPQHF

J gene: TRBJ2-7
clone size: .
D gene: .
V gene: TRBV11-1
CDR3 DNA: TGTGCCAGCAGCTCCGACAGTTACGAGCAGTACTTC
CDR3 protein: CASSSDSYEQYF

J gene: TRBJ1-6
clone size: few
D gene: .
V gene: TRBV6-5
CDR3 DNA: TGTGCCAGCAGTCCGGACAGCGAGAATTCACCCCTCCACTTT
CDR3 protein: CASSPDSENSPLHF

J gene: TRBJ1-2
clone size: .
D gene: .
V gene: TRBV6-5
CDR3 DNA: TGTGCCAGCAGTTATACGGGGGAGGATGGCTACACCTTC
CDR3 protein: CASSYTGEDGYTF

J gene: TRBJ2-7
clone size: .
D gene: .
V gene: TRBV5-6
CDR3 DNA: TGTGCCAGCAGCTTGCAGGGGACCTACGAGCAGTACTTC
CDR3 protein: CASSLQGTYEQYF

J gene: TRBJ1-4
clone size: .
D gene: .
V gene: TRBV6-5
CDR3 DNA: TGTGCCAGCAAACAGGGAAGCTACAACGAAAAACTGTTTTTT
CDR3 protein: CASKQGSYNEKLFF

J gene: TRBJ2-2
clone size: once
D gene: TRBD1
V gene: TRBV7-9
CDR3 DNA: TGTGCCAGCAGAGCCGGGACAGGGGCGAACACCGGGGAGCTGTTTTTT
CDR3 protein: CASRAGTGANTGELFF

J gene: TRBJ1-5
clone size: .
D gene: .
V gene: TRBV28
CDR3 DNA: TGTGCCAGCAGTGATCAGGGAAATCAGCCCCAGCATTTT
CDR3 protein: CASSDQGNQPQHF

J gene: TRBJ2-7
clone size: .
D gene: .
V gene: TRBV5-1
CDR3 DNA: TGCGCCAGCAGCTTGACAGGCTCTGGTACCTACGAGCAGTACTTC
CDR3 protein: CASSLTGSGTYEQYF

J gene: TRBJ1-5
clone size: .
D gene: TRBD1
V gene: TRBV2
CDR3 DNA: TGTGCCAGCAGCGCGACAGGGGGTCACAGTCAGCCCCAGCATTTT
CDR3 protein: CASSATGGHSQPQHF

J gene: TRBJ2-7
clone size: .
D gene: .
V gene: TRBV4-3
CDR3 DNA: TGCGCCAGCAGCCAAGACCACGGCCGCTACGAGCAGTACTTC
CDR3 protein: CASSQDHGRYEQYF

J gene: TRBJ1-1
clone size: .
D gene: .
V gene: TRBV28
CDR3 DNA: TGTGCCAGCAGATCCTACCGACAGGAGGGGTTGTACACTGAAGCTTTCTTT
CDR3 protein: CASRSYRQEGLYTEAFF

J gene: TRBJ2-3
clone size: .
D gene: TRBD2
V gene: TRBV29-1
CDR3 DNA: TGCAGCGTTCCTGTAGCGGGGGAGGGGGATACGCAGTATTTT
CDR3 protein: CSVPVAGEGDTQYF